The sequence of this T cell receptor beta chain was determined in a study of shared clonotypes between healthy human individuals. The study ran the assay at deep level. Some 29,000 T cell genomes (about 210 ng DNA) went into each sorted-subset replicate. The assay was immunoSEQ multiplex PCR, and TCRdb's table has in-frame clones only and misses some. The table has more than 2 million clones, over 85% seen once. Germline V lookup: CDR1 SGHDT, CDR2 YYEEEE. V lost 4 bases and J lost 0, with 11 bases in between. The CDR3 consists of 14 residues. Positive CCR7 selection of CD45RO-negative cells yielded the naive CD8 cells, and terminally differentiated effector memory CD45RA+ cells were excluded. Study-wide points: It was the non-shared clonotypes that had lower generation probabilities than clonotypes shared by all four donors.

Remarks on this clone: What it binds is not known.

The sample consisted of naive CD8+ T cells sorted from blood. The source of this sequence is a man aged 18 to 29 in good health. The rearrangement links TRBV5-6 to TRBJ2-7; the D gene is possibly TRBD1 (6 bases). The CDR3 DNA follows: TGTGCCAGCAGCCGGACAGTGAGCTCCTACGAGCAGTACTTC. This translates into CASSRTVSSYEQYF.